A single sample gave rise to the 26 T cell receptor beta chains below, sequenced in a study of T-cell memory formation after mild COVID-19. Each CDR3 protein gets one entry after TCRdb re-called the 5' RACE reads with MiXCR. Among approximately 250,000 distinct CDR3 sequences listed, about a sixth were seen once. Sequencing input: PBMCs or a T cell subset sorted from them (not recorded which). Every receptor here comes from a man aged 18 to 30 who had mild COVID-19 (a few samples of this study predate the infection). Cell type and time point are not known.

This clonotype was seen more than once but under ten times. The chain joins TRBV21-1 to TRBJ2-3; the table's D call, TRBD1, was not checked against the DNA. TRBV21-1 is a recognized pseudogene. The CDR3 spans 15 residues. CDR3 sequence (DNA): TGTGCCAGCAGCAAAGTTTGGGACGGCACAGATACGCAGTATTTT. Translated, it gives CASSKVWDGTDTQYF.

This clonotype appeared a few times. The rearrangement links TRBV20-1 to TRBJ1-5; D perhaps matches TRBD1 (6 bases). CDR3 length: 16 amino acids. Between the trimmed V and J ends, which lost 6 bases and 2 bases, there was a span of 20 bases. Germline V gene lookup returns CDR1 DFQATT and CDR2 SNEGSKA (reference sequence). The CDR3 region is CSATSSPGHGNQPQHF. As DNA, the CDR3 is TGCAGTGCAACAAGCTCACCGGGACATGGCAATCAGCCCCAGCATTTT.

This clonotype occurred many times. V and J are TRBV6-5 and TRBJ2-1; the D gene is possibly TRBD1 (5 bases). The germline gives CDR1 MNHEY, CDR2 SVGAGI. The CDR3 covers 13 residues. V was cut by 6 bases and J by 8 bases, with 14 bases left in between. The CDR3 region is CASSPQGSHEQFF. CDR3 sequence (DNA): TGTGCCAGCAGCCCCCAGGGTAGCCATGAGCAGTTCTTC.

This chain links TRBV12-3 or TRBV12-4 with TRBJ1-3; a weak D match, TRBD1 (6 bases). With 11 bases removed from V and 4 bases from J, the gap between germline ends came to 18 bases. This CDR3 is 14 amino acids long. The CDR3 coding sequence is TGTGCCGGCCTCCGGGGGGGCTCAGGAAACACCATATATTTT. This sequence encodes CAGLRGGSGNTIYF.

V gene TRBV20-1 combines with J gene TRBJ2-7, with D perhaps being TRBD1 or TRBD2 (5 bases each). V lost 7 bases, J lost 2 bases, and 21 bases lay in between. CDR3 length: 15 amino acids. The V gene's germline CDR1 is DFQATT and CDR2 SNEGSKA (reference sequence). DNA for the CDR3: TGCAGTGACACCCCCCTCGGGACGGCTACCTACGAGCAGTACTTC. This encodes CSDTPLGTATYEQYF.

In its sample, this clonotype was seen many times. This chain uses TRBV12-3 or TRBV12-4 with TRBJ2-2; D unclear. The CDR3 consists of 15 residues. Trimming shortened V by 2 bases and J by 5 bases, and 12 bases separated the two germline ends. As DNA, the CDR3 is TGTGCCAGCAGTTTACCCCCAGGTCTTACCGGGGAGCTGTTTTTT. It is translated as CASSLPPGLTGELFF.

This chain uses TRBV28 with TRBJ1-1; 8 bases are shared with TRBD1. V gave up 4 bases and J gave up 5 bases; unmatched junction bases: 3. The CDR3 sequence is 13 residues long. Germline V lookup: CDR1 MDHEN, CDR2 SYDVKM. This chain's CDR3 is CASSSRGLTEAFF. CDR3 DNA: TGTGCCAGCAGTTCCAGGGGGCTAACTGAAGCTTTCTTT.

The chain recombines TRBV6-5 with TRBJ1-6; D is possibly TRBD1 (5 bases). Germline assignment: CDR1 MNHEY and CDR2 SVGAGI. This CDR3 has 15 residues. V was pared by 0 bases and J by 9 bases, with 12 bases between. The CDR3 DNA reads as TGTGCCAGCAGTTACTCCGGGACGGTGCCTTCACCCCTCCACTTT. It encodes CASSYSGTVPSPLHF.

This clonotype was seen a few times. The chain combines TRBV7-2 with TRBJ2-7; D may match TRBD1 or TRBD2 (5 bases each). Trimming cost V 1 base and J 3 bases, with 10 bases left between them. The CDR3 extends over 14 amino acids. Germline CDR1 reads SGHTA; CDR2 reads FQGNSA. CDR3 bases: TGTGCCAGCAGCTTAGGGGGACCCGTCTACGAGCAGTACTTC. It encodes CASSLGGPVYEQYF.

This clonotype was picked up a small number of times. The chain recombines TRBV27 with TRBJ1-1, with 11 bases identical to TRBD1. The V segment lost 2 bases and the J segment 6 bases; nucleotides outside the gene matches: 5. The germline CDR1 and CDR2 sequences are MNHEY and SMNVEV (reference sequence). The CDR3 contains 15 residues. CDR3 nucleotide sequence: TGTGCCAGCAGTTTACGGGACAGGGGGATGCCTGAAGCTTTCTTT. Its translation: CASSLRDRGMPEAFF.

This sequence joins TRBV4-3 and TRBJ2-3; D may match TRBD1 or TRBD2 (6 bases each). Germline loops: CDR1 LGHNA, CDR2 YSLEER. Trimming took off 6 bases at V and 4 bases at J, with 17 bases between the two ends. CDR3 length: 15 amino acids. CDR3 sequence reads: CASRQLGGSPDTQYF. CDR3 DNA sequence: TGCGCCAGCAGACAGCTCGGGGGCAGCCCAGATACGCAGTATTTT.

This clonotype has only a few counts. V gene TRBV15 combines with J gene TRBJ2-7; TRBD1 might be the D (6 bases). Germline CDR1 LNHNV, CDR2 YYDKDF (reference sequence). V shed 3 bases and J shed 3 bases, with 12 bases lying between them. The CDR3 is 14 amino acids. The DNA for the CDR3 is TGTGCCACCAGCAGGGGGAAAGGGGGCTACGAGCAGTACTTC. This gives the protein CATSRGKGGYEQYF.

The rearrangement uses TRBV15 and TRBJ2-2; 7 nucleotides agree with TRBD1. The CDR3 loop spans 16 amino acids. Germline lookup yields CDR1 LNHNV and CDR2 YYDKDF (reference sequence). Trimming took 3 bases from V and 5 from J; bases not matched to a gene: 9. The CDR3, as DNA: TGTGCCACCAGCAGCCGACAAGGGGGCGGAACCGGGGAGCTGTTTTTT. Residues: CATSSRQGGGTGELFF. Combining the CDR3 with reference TRBV15 and TRBJ2-2 gives the whole variable domain DAMVIQNPRYQVTQFGKPVTLSCSQTLNHNVMYWYQQKSSQAPKLLFHYYDKDFNNEADTPDNFQSRRPNTSFCFLDIRSPGLGDTAMYLCATSSRQGGGTGELFFGEGSRLTVL.

This chain links TRBV7-2 with TRBJ1-5; D ambiguous. CDR3 length: 15 amino acids. CDR1 SGHTA and CDR2 FQGNSA come from the germline V gene. The V gene lost 1 base and the J gene lost 9 bases, with 16 bases spanning the gap. CDR3 amino acids: CASSLESGAAGPQHF. The CDR3 nucleotides read TGTGCCAGCAGCTTAGAGAGTGGCGCGGCCGGGCCCCAGCATTTT.

The chain employs TRBV29-1 and TRBJ2-5; 9 nucleotides match TRBD1. This CDR3 is 14 amino acids long. V shed 2 bases, J shed 4 bases, and the junction held 5 bases outside the gene matches. Germline V gene data show CDR1 as SQVTM and CDR2 as ANQGSEA. The CDR3 loop is CSVEPRGQGETQYF. In nucleotides, the CDR3 is TGCAGCGTTGAACCGCGGGGACAGGGAGAGACCCAGTACTTC.

The table lists this clonotype with many counts. The chain carries TRBV20-1 and TRBJ2-4; D unclear. CDR3 length equals 16 residues. Trimming removed 0 bases from V and 2 bases from J, with 14 bases in between. The V gene's germline CDR1 is DFQATT and CDR2 SNEGSKA (reference sequence). The CDR3 reads CSARDSRVRTKNIQYF. As DNA, the CDR3 is TGCAGTGCTAGAGATTCCCGGGTACGGACCAAAAACATTCAGTACTTC.

The chain combines TRBV7-8 with TRBJ2-7, with TRBD2 identical over 9 bases. CDR1 is SGHVS, CDR2 FQNEAQ, per germline. CDR3 length equals 14 residues. V shed 5 bases and J 4 bases; nucleotides not matched to a gene: 6. The CDR3 is CASSAGGPPYEQYV. The CDR3 DNA follows: TGTGCCAGCAGCGCGGGGGGGCCCCCTTACGAGCAGTACGTC.

In its sample, this clonotype was seen many times. The V call is TRBV12-3 or TRBV12-4, the J call TRBJ2-7; no reliable D call. This CDR3 region has 14 residues. Trimming stripped 2 bases from V and 0 bases from J, with 8 bases between. CDR3 nucleotides: TGTGCCAGCAGTTTAAGCTATTCCTCCTACGAGCAGTACTTC. It yields the protein CASSLSYSSYEQYF.

The chain combines TRBV5-1 with TRBJ2-1; perhaps TRBD1 as D (6 bases). CDR1 and CDR2 from the germline V gene are SGHRS and YFSETQ. The CDR3 has 15 amino acids. V was pared by 6 bases and J by 1 base, with 14 bases between. The CDR3 is CASTPGVESYNEQFF. The CDR3 nucleotides read TGCGCCAGCACCCCAGGGGTTGAATCCTACAATGAGCAGTTCTTC.

This clonotype occurred a few times. The gene calls are TRBV6-2 or TRBV6-3 and TRBJ1-2; D ambiguous. Germline CDR1 reads MNHEY; CDR2 reads SVGEGT. This CDR3 is built from 13 residues. V lost 2 bases, J lost 8 bases, and 12 bases lay in between. This CDR3 is CASSYSGRPGYTF. CDR3 in DNA: TGTGCCAGCAGTTACAGCGGGAGGCCCGGCTACACCTTC.

Ten or more counts support this clonotype. The chain carries TRBV6-2 or TRBV6-3 and TRBJ2-3; a possible D gene is TRBD2 (6 bases). Trimming removed 7 bases at V and 3 bases at J, with 11 bases between. The CDR3 sequence is 13 residues long. CDR1 MNHEY and CDR2 SVGEGT come from the germline V gene. The CDR3 reads CASKASGTDTQYF. The CDR3 DNA follows: TGTGCCAGCAAGGCGAGCGGGACAGATACGCAGTATTTT.

The rearrangement links TRBV5-1 to TRBJ2-3; D unclear. V was trimmed by 4 bases and J by 3 bases, leaving 12 bases between them. CDR3 length: 14 residues. CDR1 is SGHRS and CDR2 is YFSETQ in the germline V gene. The CDR3 protein is CASSVGLSTDTQYF. DNA of the CDR3: TGCGCCAGCAGCGTGGGGTTATCGACAGATACGCAGTATTTT.

This clonotype has just a few counts. The chain is built from TRBV20-1 and TRBJ1-1, with D tentatively TRBD1 (5 bases). This CDR3 contains 11 residues. Germline loops: CDR1 DFQATT, CDR2 SNEGSKA (reference sequence). V was clipped by 5 bases and J by 7 bases, with 11 bases between them. For the CDR3, the DNA is TGCAGTGCTGGCAGGGAGGTTGAAGCTTTCTTT. The encoded protein is CSAGREVEAFF.

This chain connects TRBV6-6 to TRBJ1-3; possible D gene TRBD1, 5 bases. Germline assignment: CDR1 MNHNY and CDR2 SVGAGI (reference sequence). CDR3 length: 15 residues. Trimming removed 5 bases at V and 0 bases at J, with 11 bases between. CDR3 loop: CASSAYRSSGNTIYF. Here the CDR3 DNA reads TGTGCCAGCAGTGCTTACAGGAGCTCTGGAAACACCATATATTTT.

The chain joins TRBV7-6 to TRBJ2-3; 14 nucleotides match TRBD2. Germline loops: CDR1 SGHVS, CDR2 FNYEAQ. There are 16 residues in the CDR3. Trimming took 1 base from V and 5 from J; bases not matched to a gene: 2. CDR3 in DNA: TGTGCCAGCAGCTTAGGACTAGCGGGGGGGCAAGATACGCAGTATTTT. Protein product: CASSLGLAGGQDTQYF.

This clonotype was seen repeatedly, ten times or more. The chain has TRBV3-1 and TRBJ1-1; D is uncertain. The CDR3 extends over 14 amino acids. Trimming stripped 0 bases from V and 0 bases from J, with 5 bases between. CDR1 is LGHDT, CDR2 YNNKEL, per germline (reference sequence). CDR3 loop: CASSQDSLNTEAFF. In nucleotides, the CDR3 is TGTGCCAGCAGCCAAGACAGCCTGAACACTGAAGCTTTCTTT.